This TCR beta chain derives from a study of persistence of HIV-infected CD4 T cells. Regarding this clone: The antigen is undetermined.

Overlapping HIV-1 Gag 15-mer peptides at roughly 1 ug per peptide per mL were used. Memory cells lacking CD40L and CD69 with high CD45RO were sorted. Anti-CD28/CD49d costimulation, CD40-blocking antibody and enfuvirtide were given to CD8-depleted PBMCs for about 18 hours. The libraries were made with immunoSEQ version 4 in survey mode. Profiling relied on immunoSEQ multiplex PCR, and the TCRdb table lists in-frame clones only, not all of them. In the table there are about 40,000 clones, 70% to 80% of which are singletons. This TCR was recovered from an adult man with HIV who was CMV-seropositive. The specimen was CD4+ T cells sorted from PBMCs after approximately 19-hour stimulation, collected from a patient who received antiretroviral therapy.

In DNA, the CDR3 is TGTGCCAGCAGTTTATACACCGCAGGCTACACCTTC. It is translated as CASSLYTAGYTF. The rearrangement joins TRBV28 to TRBJ1-2; D not certain. This CDR3 comprises 12 residues. Looked up from germline, CDR1 is MDHEN and CDR2 is SYDVKM. Trimming cost V 1 base and J 8 bases, with 8 bases left between them.